This entry features one T cell receptor (beta chain) sequence. In the study's own analysis: Amplification with reference gene primers provided the estimates of nucleated cell counts. The protocol was immunoSEQ multiplex PCR, while the TCRdb copy is restricted to in-frame clones and leaves out a portion. The V and J calls and clone size come from that table; D and trimming were worked out from the DNA. The sample yields about 140,000 clones, around 78% seen once. Germline trimming cut 5 bases from V and 3 bases from J; bases unmatched to any gene: 5. Per germline, CDR1 MNHEY and CDR2 SMNVEV (reference sequence). The length of the CDR3 is 17 residues. This specimen belongs to a study of blood T cell repertoires in COVID-19. Looking at the study overall: COVID-19 samples, acute and convalescent, were from the United States, Italy and Spain. Sample material is recorded as cDNA or gDNA derived from T cells, B-cell-depleted T cells, or PBMCs.

The source of this sequence is an elderly woman with active or convalescent COVID-19. The chain combines TRBV27 with TRBJ2-1, with TRBD2 matching 15 bases. Sequenced: peripheral blood. This chain's CDR3 is CASSIGLAGGLYNEQFF. The CDR3 DNA follows: TGTGCCAGCAGTATCGGACTAGCGGGGGGGCTCTACAATGAGCAGTTCTTC.